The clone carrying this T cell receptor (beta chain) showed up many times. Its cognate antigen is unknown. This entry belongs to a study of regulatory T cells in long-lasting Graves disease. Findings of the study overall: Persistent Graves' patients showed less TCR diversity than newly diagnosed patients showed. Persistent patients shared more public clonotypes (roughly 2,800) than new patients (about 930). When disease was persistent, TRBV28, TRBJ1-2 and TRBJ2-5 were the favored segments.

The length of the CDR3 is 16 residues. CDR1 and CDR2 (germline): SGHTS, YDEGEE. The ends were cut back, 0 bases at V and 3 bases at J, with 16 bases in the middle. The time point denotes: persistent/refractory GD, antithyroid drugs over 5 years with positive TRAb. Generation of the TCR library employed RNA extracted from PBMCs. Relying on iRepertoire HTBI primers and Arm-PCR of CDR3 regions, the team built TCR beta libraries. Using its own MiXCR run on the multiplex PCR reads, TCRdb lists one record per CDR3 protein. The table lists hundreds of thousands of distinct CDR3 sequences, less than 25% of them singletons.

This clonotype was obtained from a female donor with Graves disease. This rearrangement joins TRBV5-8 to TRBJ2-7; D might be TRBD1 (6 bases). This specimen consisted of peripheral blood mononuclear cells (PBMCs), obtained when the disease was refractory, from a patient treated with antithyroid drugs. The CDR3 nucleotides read TGTGCCAGCAGCTTGGGTGGGACACGGACGAACTACGAGCAGTACTTC. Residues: CASSLGGTRTNYEQYF.